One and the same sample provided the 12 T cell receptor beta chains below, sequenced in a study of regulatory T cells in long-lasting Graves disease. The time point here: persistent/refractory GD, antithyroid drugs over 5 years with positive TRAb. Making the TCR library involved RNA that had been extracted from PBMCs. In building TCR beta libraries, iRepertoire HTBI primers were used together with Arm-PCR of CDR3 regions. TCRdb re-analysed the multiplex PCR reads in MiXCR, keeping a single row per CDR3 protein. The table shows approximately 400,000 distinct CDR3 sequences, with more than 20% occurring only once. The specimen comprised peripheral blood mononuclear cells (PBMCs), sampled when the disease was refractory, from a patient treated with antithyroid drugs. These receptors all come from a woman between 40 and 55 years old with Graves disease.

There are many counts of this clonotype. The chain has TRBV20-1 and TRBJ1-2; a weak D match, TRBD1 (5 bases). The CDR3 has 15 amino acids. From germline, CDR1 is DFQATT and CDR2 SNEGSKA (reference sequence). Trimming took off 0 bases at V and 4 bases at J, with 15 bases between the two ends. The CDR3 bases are TGCAGTGCTAGAGATCTTAGAGGGGAACGCTATGGCTACACCTTC. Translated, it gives CSARDLRGERYGYTF.

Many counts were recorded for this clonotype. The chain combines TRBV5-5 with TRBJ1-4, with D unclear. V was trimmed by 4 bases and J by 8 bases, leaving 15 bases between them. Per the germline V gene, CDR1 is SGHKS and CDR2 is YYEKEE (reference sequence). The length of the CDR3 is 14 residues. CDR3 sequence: CASSLPPLGEKLFF. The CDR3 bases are TGTGCCAGCAGCCTACCCCCCCTCGGGGAAAAACTGTTTTTT.

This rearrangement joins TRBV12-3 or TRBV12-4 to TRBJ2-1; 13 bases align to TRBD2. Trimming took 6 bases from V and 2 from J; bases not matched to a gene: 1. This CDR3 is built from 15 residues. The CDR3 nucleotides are TGTGCCAGCAGACTAGCGGGAGGGCCCTACAATGAGCAGTTCTTC. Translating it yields CASRLAGGPYNEQFF.

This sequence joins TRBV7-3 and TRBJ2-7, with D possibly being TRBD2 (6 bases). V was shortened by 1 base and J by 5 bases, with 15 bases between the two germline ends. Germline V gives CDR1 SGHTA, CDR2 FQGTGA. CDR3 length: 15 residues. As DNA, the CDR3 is TGTGCCAGCAGCTTAATGGGGACTCCCGACCACGAGCAGTACTTC. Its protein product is CASSLMGTPDHEQYF. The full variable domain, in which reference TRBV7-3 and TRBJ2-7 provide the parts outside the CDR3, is GAGVSQTPSNKVTEKGKYVELRCDPISGHTALYWYRQSLGQGPEFLIYFQGTGAADDSGLPNDRFFAVRPEGSVSTLKIQRTERGDSAVYLCASSLMGTPDHEQYFGPGTRLTVT.

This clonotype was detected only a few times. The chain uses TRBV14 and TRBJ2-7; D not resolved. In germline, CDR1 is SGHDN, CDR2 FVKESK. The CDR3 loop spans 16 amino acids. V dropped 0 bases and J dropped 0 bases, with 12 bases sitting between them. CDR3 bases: TGTGCCAGCAGCCAAGAATCAGGTCTCCGCTCCTACGAGCAGTACTTC. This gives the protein CASSQESGLRSYEQYF.

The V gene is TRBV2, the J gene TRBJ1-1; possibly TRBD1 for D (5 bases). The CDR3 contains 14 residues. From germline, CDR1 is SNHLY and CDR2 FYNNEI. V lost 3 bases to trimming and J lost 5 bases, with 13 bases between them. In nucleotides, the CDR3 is TGTGCCAGCAGTGAGGGACCGGGCTGGACTGAAGCTTTCTTT. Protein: CASSEGPGWTEAFF. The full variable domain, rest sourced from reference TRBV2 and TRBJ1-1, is EPEVTQTPSHQVTQMGQEVILRCVPISNHLYFYWYRQILGQKVEFLVSFYNNEISEKSEIFDDQFSVERPDGSNFTLKIRSTKLEDSAMYFCASSEGPGWTEAFFGQGTRLTVV.

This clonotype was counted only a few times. CDR3 in amino acids: CSAERANTGELFF. CDR3 DNA: TGCAGTGCTGAGCGTGCGAACACCGGGGAGCTGTTTTTT. The chain employs TRBV20-1 and TRBJ2-2; D is unclear. The CDR3 is made up of 13 amino acids. The germline gives CDR1 DFQATT, CDR2 SNEGSKA (reference sequence). V was pared by 5 bases and J by 0 bases, with 7 bases between.

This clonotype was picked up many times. Written as DNA, the CDR3 is TGTGCCAGCAGTTACAGGCAGGGAAATCAGCCCCAGCATTTT. This sequence encodes CASSYRQGNQPQHF. The genes are TRBV6-5 and TRBJ1-5; possibly TRBD1 for D (5 bases). V gave up 2 bases and J gave up 4 bases, with 9 bases separating them. Germline V gene sequence: CDR1 MNHEY, CDR2 SVGAGI. This CDR3 is 14 amino acids long.

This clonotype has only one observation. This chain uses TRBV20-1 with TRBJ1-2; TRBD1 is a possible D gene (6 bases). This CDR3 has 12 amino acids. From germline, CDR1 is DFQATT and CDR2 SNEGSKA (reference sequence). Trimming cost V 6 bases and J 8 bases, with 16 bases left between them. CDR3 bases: TGCAGTGCGGTCGGGGGGGGCAGAGGCTACACCTTC. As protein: CSAVGGGRGYTF.

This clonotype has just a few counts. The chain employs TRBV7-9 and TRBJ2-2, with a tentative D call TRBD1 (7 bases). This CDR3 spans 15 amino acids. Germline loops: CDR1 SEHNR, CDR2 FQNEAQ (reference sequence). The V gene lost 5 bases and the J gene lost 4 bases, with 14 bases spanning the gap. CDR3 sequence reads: CASSKRQGGTGELFF. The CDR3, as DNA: TGTGCCAGCAGCAAACGACAGGGAGGCACCGGGGAGCTGTTTTTT.

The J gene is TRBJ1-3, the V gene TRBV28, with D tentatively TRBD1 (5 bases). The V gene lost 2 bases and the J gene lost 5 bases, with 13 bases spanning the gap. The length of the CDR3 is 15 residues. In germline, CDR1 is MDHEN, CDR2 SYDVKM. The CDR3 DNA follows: TGTGCCAGCAGTTTAGGGGGGGGTACTAGAAACACCATATATTTT. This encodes CASSLGGGTRNTIYF.

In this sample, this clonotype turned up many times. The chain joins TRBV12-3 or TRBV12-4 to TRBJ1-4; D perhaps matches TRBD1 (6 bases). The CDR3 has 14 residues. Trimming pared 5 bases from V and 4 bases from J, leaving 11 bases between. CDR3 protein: CASSPYRDNEKLFF. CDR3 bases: TGTGCCAGCAGTCCCTACAGGGATAATGAAAAACTGTTTTTT.